This entry features one T cell receptor (beta chain) sequence. What it binds is unknown. The sample belongs to a study of CD8 T cells in ankylosing spondylitis. Broader study findings: Clones tied to disease were said to be significantly enriched in matched ankylosing spondylitis synovial fluid.

This CDR3 comprises 14 residues. Per germline, CDR1 MNHEY and CDR2 SMNVEV (reference sequence). Trimming cost V 0 bases and J 7 bases, with 9 bases left between them. TCRdb reprocessed the 5' RACE reads with MiXCR, giving one entry per CDR3 protein. Of some 39,000 distinct CDR3 sequences listed, about an eighth are singletons. This TCR was recovered from a male donor with ankylosing spondylitis. The sequenced sample was synovial fluid, either unsorted or a sorted T cell fraction (not recorded which). The genes are TRBV27 and TRBJ2-2, with no clear D. The CDR3 nucleotides are TGTGCCAGCAGTTTATCGCTCGGGTTCGGGGAGCTGTTTTTT. Amino acids: CASSLSLGFGELFF.